These 21 T cell receptor beta chains were sequenced from one sample in a study of cytomegalovirus exposure and HLA in healthy donors. In the PCR, 60 Vbeta and 13 Jbeta primers were used. Produced via immunoSEQ multiplex PCR; TCRdb's table is partial and in-frame only. The sample gives about 130,000 clones, about three quarters of which show up once; approximately 1.7% is in the top ten. The sequenced sample was PBMCs. Every receptor here comes from a woman aged 40 to 55 in good health and CMV-seronegative.

The chain is built from TRBV5-1 and TRBJ1-4; D is perhaps TRBD1 (5 bases). V shed 3 bases and J shed 0 bases, with 9 bases lying between them. CDR3 length: 15 amino acids. From germline, CDR1 is SGHRS and CDR2 YFSETQ. In DNA form, the CDR3 reads TGCGCCAGCAGCTCGGGGGGATCAACTAATGAAAAACTGTTTTTT. It encodes CASSSGGSTNEKLFF. Full variable domain (rest looked up from reference TRBV5-1 and TRBJ1-4): KAGVTQTPRYLIKTRGQQVTLSCSPISGHRSVSWYQQTPGQGLQFLFEYFSETQRNKGNFPGRFSGRQFSNSRSEMNVSTLELGDSALYLCASSSGGSTNEKLFFGSGTQLSVL.

V and J are TRBV27 and TRBJ2-3, with TRBD2 matching 13 bases. The CDR3 runs to 16 residues. Trimming cost V 3 bases and J 2 bases; bases outside gene matches: 2. Germline V lookup: CDR1 MNHEY, CDR2 SMNVEV (reference sequence). CDR3 DNA: TGTGCCAGCAGTTTCGGGACTAGCGGGACCACAGATACGCAGTATTTT. This codes for CASSFGTSGTTDTQYF.

V and J are TRBV7-9 and TRBJ1-3; D unresolved. V was clipped by 8 bases and J by 4 bases, with 18 bases between them. Germline CDR1 is SEHNR and CDR2 is FQNEAQ (reference sequence). The CDR3 loop spans 15 amino acids. CDR3 coding DNA: TGTGCCAGCCGGTCGACTTCTACGTCGGGAAACACCATATATTTT. It is translated as CASRSTSTSGNTIYF.

The CDR3 here is CASQEEETQYF. The CDR3 coding sequence is TGTGCCAGCCAAGAGGAAGAGACCCAGTACTTC. V and J are TRBV2 and TRBJ2-5; no definite D call. Germline lookup yields CDR1 SNHLY and CDR2 FYNNEI. Trimming left V 8 bases short and J 3 bases short, with 7 bases between. This CDR3 region has 11 residues. Full variable domain (missing parts from reference TRBV2 and TRBJ2-5): EPEVTQTPSHQVTQMGQEVILRCVPISNHLYFYWYRQILGQKVEFLVSFYNNEISEKSEIFDDQFSVERPDGSNFTLKIRSTKLEDSAMYFCASQEEETQYFGPGTRLLVL.

The chain has TRBV2 and TRBJ2-7; no clear D. The CDR3 totals 15 residues. The V end lost 6 bases, the J end lost 2 bases, and 17 bases lay between the germline ends. Per germline, CDR1 SNHLY and CDR2 FYNNEI. The CDR3 loop reads CASSLNTELTYEQYF. The CDR3 DNA reads as TGTGCCAGCAGCCTAAACACGGAGTTGACCTACGAGCAGTACTTC.

The table lists this clone with a count of one. The V call is TRBV15, the J call TRBJ2-5, with a weak D call TRBD2 (6 bases). V was clipped by 9 bases and J by 2 bases, with 13 bases between them. The CDR3 runs to 13 residues. Germline lookup yields CDR1 LNHNV and CDR2 YYDKDF (reference sequence). CDR3 sequence (DNA): TGTGCCACTGAACGGGGGAGTCAAGAGACCCAGTACTTC. Residues: CATERGSQETQYF.

The rearrangement links TRBV13 to TRBJ2-5; 8 bases agree with TRBD1. V lost 0 bases to trimming and J lost 11 bases; unmatched junction nucleotides: 5. The CDR3 length is 13 residues. The germline gives CDR1 PRHDT, CDR2 FYEKMQ (reference sequence). The CDR3 reads CASSLGDRGTQYF. DNA of the CDR3: TGTGCCAGCAGCTTAGGTGACAGGGGAACGCAGTACTTC.

The rearrangement links TRBV5-1 to TRBJ1-3; possible D gene TRBD1, 6 bases. The CDR3 extends over 14 amino acids. CDR1 SGHRS and CDR2 YFSETQ come from the germline V gene. V was pared by 3 bases and J by 2 bases, with 9 bases between. The CDR3 region is CASSYSGAGNTIYF. In DNA form, the CDR3 reads TGCGCCAGCAGCTATTCAGGGGCTGGAAACACCATATATTTT.

This clone was recorded only once. The chain joins TRBV19 to TRBJ2-1; 11 bases are a match to TRBD2. The length of the CDR3 is 17 residues. The germline CDR1 and CDR2 sequences are LNHDA and SQIVND (reference sequence). Trimming cost V 4 bases and J 5 bases; bases outside gene matches: 10. The CDR3 bases are TGTGCCAGTAGTACCAGACTAGCGGGGATGTCTAACAATGAGCAGTTCTTC. It specifies CASSTRLAGMSNNEQFF. The full variable domain, completed using reference TRBV19 and TRBJ2-1, is DGGITQSPKYLFRKEGQNVTLSCEQNLNHDAMYWYRQDPGQGLRLIYYSQIVNDFQKGDIAEGYSVSREKKESFPLTVTSAQKNPTAFYLCASSTRLAGMSNNEQFFGPGTRLTVL.

The CDR3 spells CASSHGLEGDTQYF. CDR3 DNA: TGCGCCAGCAGCCACGGACTAGAAGGAGATACGCAGTATTTT. The V gene is TRBV5-1, the J gene TRBJ2-3; TRBD2 agrees at 7 bases. Germline CDR1 and CDR2: SGHRS and YFSETQ. The V gene end was trimmed by 4 bases and the J gene end by 5 bases; junction bases not matched to a gene: 7. The CDR3 sequence is 14 residues long.

This CDR3 reads CASSLDGSGIPLHF. CDR3 nucleotide sequence: TGTGCCAGCAGCTTAGATGGGAGCGGGATTCCCCTCCACTTT. The genes are TRBV7-9 and TRBJ1-6; D gene ambiguous. The germline CDR1 and CDR2 sequences are SEHNR and FQNEAQ (reference sequence). V gave up 1 base and J gave up 13 bases, with 14 bases separating them. CDR3 size: 14 residues. Filled out from reference TRBV7-9 and TRBJ1-6, the complete variable domain reads DTGVSQNPRHKITKRGQNVTFRCDPISEHNRLYWYRQTLGQGPEFLTYFQNEAQLEKSRLLSDRFSAERPKGSFSTLEIQRTEQGDSAMYLCASSLDGSGIPLHFGNGTRLTVT.

The chain couples TRBV6-4 to TRBJ2-3; no reliable D call. The V gene's germline CDR1 is MRHNA and CDR2 SNTAGT. V was pared by 2 bases and J by 6 bases, with 9 bases between. The CDR3 spans 13 residues. CDR3 protein: CASSDQVRDTQYF. As DNA, the CDR3 is TGTGCCAGCAGTGACCAGGTACGGGATACGCAGTATTTT.

The J gene is TRBJ2-5, the V gene TRBV7-6; 9 nucleotides match TRBD1. CDR1 is SGHVS and CDR2 is FNYEAQ in the germline V gene. J gave up 2 bases and V 5 bases, and 9 bases lay outside the gene matches. The CDR3 extends over 16 amino acids. Here the CDR3 DNA reads TGTGCCAGCAGCCCGGGGACAGGGTTTGGGCAAGAGACCCAGTACTTC. It encodes CASSPGTGFGQETQYF.

This chain connects TRBV7-2 to TRBJ2-5; 10 nucleotides match TRBD2. The J call is uncertain, as TRBJ2-7 better fits the DNA end. The CDR3 totals 14 residues. CDR1 is SGHTA, CDR2 FQGNSA, per germline. The CDR3 region has the DNA TGTGCCAGCAGCGCGAGCGGGGGGGCCGGCGAGCAGTACTTC. This translates into CASSASGGAGEQYF.

The V call is TRBV19, the J call TRBJ2-2, with 14 bases fitting TRBD2. Germline V gene sequence: CDR1 LNHDA, CDR2 SQIVND (reference sequence). The CDR3 length is 14 residues. The junction had 2 bases not matched to a gene; V was cut back by 10 bases and J by 4 bases. The CDR3 DNA follows: TGTGCCACCGGGACTAGCGGGAGCACCGGGGAGCTGTTTTTT. This translates into CATGTSGSTGELFF.

The chain has TRBV6-6 and TRBJ2-7; the D gene is possibly TRBD2 (5 bases). Trimming took off 2 bases at V and 2 bases at J, with 10 bases between the two ends. Germline loops: CDR1 MNHNY, CDR2 SVGAGI (reference sequence). This CDR3 spans 14 amino acids. DNA for the CDR3: TGTGCCAGCAGTTACGGAGGCACCGCCTACGAGCAGTACTTC. Translation gives CASSYGGTAYEQYF.

This chain uses TRBV13 with TRBJ1-2; D gene uncertain. The CDR3 is 12 amino acids. Germline lookup yields CDR1 PRHDT and CDR2 FYEKMQ (reference sequence). V was shortened by 1 base and J by 7 bases, with 7 bases between the two germline ends. The CDR3 region is CASSLASSGYTF. In DNA form, the CDR3 reads TGTGCCAGCAGCTTAGCGTCCAGTGGCTACACCTTC.

CDR3 bases: TGTGCCAGTAGTCCTCGACAGGGGGCGGACACCGGGGAGCTGTTTTTT. It yields the protein CASSPRQGADTGELFF. The genes are TRBV19 and TRBJ2-2; 10 positions match TRBD1. V shed 5 bases, J shed 3 bases, and the junction held 6 bases outside the gene matches. Germline V gives CDR1 LNHDA, CDR2 SQIVND (reference sequence). This CDR3 is built from 16 residues.

The chain uses TRBV28 and TRBJ2-3, with 8 positions matching TRBD1. CDR3 length: 14 residues. In germline, CDR1 is MDHEN, CDR2 SYDVKM. V was clipped by 7 bases and J by 1 base; unmatched bases: 4. The CDR3 loop is CASKETGGTDTQYF. CDR3 DNA: TGTGCCAGCAAGGAGACAGGGGGCACAGATACGCAGTATTTT. Full variable domain (outside the CDR3, taken from reference TRBV28 and TRBJ2-3): DVKVTQSSRYLVKRTGEKVFLECVQDMDHENMFWYRQDPGLGLRLIYFSYDVKMKEKGDIPEGYSVSREKKERFSLILESASTNQTSMYLCASKETGGTDTQYFGPGTRLTVL.

In this sample, this clone turned up once. This sequence joins TRBV10-1 and TRBJ2-5; D perhaps matches TRBD1 (5 bases). The DNA matches TRBJ2-7 better at its end, which makes the J call doubtful. Germline V gives CDR1 WNHNN, CDR2 SYGVQD (reference sequence). The CDR3 length is 12 residues. For the CDR3, the DNA is TGCGCCAGCAGTGAGGACAGTGACGAGCAGTACTTC. Translation gives CASSEDSDEQYF.

V gene TRBV5-6 combines with J gene TRBJ2-5; maybe TRBD2 (5 bases). V lost 1 base and J lost 2, with 6 bases in between. Germline V gene sequence: CDR1 SGHDT, CDR2 YYEEEE. CDR3 length equals 13 residues. The CDR3 nucleotides read TGTGCCAGCAGCTTGCGGGGTCAAGAGACCCAGTACTTC. This sequence encodes CASSLRGQETQYF.